The present T cell receptor beta chain was sequenced within a study of blood T cell repertoires in COVID-19. This clone was recorded only once. This CDR3 spans 19 amino acids. Trimming removed 4 bases at V and 0 bases at J, with 23 bases between. Germline CDR1 is SGHRS and CDR2 is YFSETQ. Libraries were prepared by immunoSEQ multiplex PCR; TCRdb keeps only in-frame clonotypes and omits some of them. Of 80,000 to 130,000 clones listed, approximately 91% were seen once; the top ten hold about 1%. This chain connects TRBV5-1 to TRBJ1-3, with D perhaps TRBD1 (6 bases). Material: peripheral blood. The TCR sequence derives from a man between 60 and 75 years old with acute or convalescent COVID-19. The CDR3 DNA reads as TGCGCCAGCAGCCCGTACTCGACAGGAGCCCTACTCTCTGGAAACACCATATATTTT. Translating it yields CASSPYSTGALLSGNTIYF.